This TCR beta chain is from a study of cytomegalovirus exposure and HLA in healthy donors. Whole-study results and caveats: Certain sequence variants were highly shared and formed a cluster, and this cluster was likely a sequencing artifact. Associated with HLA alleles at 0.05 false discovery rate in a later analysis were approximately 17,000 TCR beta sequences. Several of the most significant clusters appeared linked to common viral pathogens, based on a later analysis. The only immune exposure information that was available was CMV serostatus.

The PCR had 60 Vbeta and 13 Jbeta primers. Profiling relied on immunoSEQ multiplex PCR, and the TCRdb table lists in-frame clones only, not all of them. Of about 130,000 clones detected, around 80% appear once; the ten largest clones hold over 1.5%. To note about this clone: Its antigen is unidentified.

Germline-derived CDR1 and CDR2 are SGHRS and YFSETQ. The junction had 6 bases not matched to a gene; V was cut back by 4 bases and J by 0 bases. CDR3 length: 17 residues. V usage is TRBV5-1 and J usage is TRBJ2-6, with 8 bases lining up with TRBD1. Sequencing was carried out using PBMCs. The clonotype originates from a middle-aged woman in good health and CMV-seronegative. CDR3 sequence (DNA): TGCGCCAGCAGCCTGGACAGGGCTTACTCTGGGGCCAACGTCCTGACTTTC. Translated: CASSLDRAYSGANVLTF. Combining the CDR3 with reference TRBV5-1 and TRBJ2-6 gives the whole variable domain KAGVTQTPRYLIKTRGQQVTLSCSPISGHRSVSWYQQTPGQGLQFLFEYFSETQRNKGNFPGRFSGRQFSNSRSEMNVSTLELGDSALYLCASSLDRAYSGANVLTFGAGSRLTVL.